The rows below give T cell receptor beta chains drawn from one sample of a study of identical twins. From the 5' RACE reads, TCRdb called clonotypes with MiXCR, one entry per CDR3 protein. In the table there are around 250,000 distinct CDR3 sequences, about 6.7% of which are singletons. The sample also formed part of further work on T cells expressing NK-cell markers.

The sample consisted of CD8+ T cells sorted from blood. The receptor set was obtained from a woman between 18 and 29 years old in good health. Each CDR3 is given with its conserved first and last residue. The D gene is left open where the match is weak. Some rows have no size entry. The others give once, few or many, or a class for an expanded clone.

J gene: TRBJ2-3; clone size: many; V gene: TRBV11-2; D gene: .; CDR3 DNA: TGTGCCAGCAGCCGCATCGACTCGGAGGGCCCTCAAGATACGCAGTATTTT; CDR3 protein: CASSRIDSEGPQDTQYF
J gene: TRBJ2-3; clone size: many; V gene: TRBV12-3/TRBV12-4; D gene: .; CDR3 DNA: TGTGCCAGCAGCTCCATAGATACGCAGTATTTT; CDR3 protein: CASSSIDTQYF
J gene: TRBJ2-1; clone size: many; V gene: TRBV6-5; D gene: TRBD2; CDR3 DNA: TGTGCCAGCAGTTACACGGGAGCGGGGAATGAGCAGTTCTTC; CDR3 protein: CASSYTGAGNEQFF
J gene: TRBJ2-7; clone size: .; V gene: TRBV7-2; D gene: TRBD2; CDR3 DNA: TGTGCCAGCAGTCACCGGGGGGGCAACAGTCGCGAGCAGTACTTC; CDR3 protein: CASSHRGGNSREQYF
J gene: TRBJ2-5; clone size: .; V gene: TRBV7-6; D gene: TRBD2; CDR3 DNA: TGTGCCAGCAGCTTATTAACTAGCGCTAAAGAGACCCAGTACTTC; CDR3 protein: CASSLLTSAKETQYF
J gene: TRBJ2-5; clone size: few; V gene: TRBV29-1; D gene: TRBD2; CDR3 DNA: TGCAGCGTTGGGGGGGTTGTGACGGGAGGACGGGGAGAGACCCAGTACTTC; CDR3 protein: CSVGGVVTGGRGETQYF
J gene: TRBJ2-5; clone size: .; V gene: TRBV7-3; D gene: TRBD2; CDR3 DNA: TGTGCCAGCAGCGATGGGGGGGTTCAAGAGACCCAGTACTTC; CDR3 protein: CASSDGGVQETQYF
J gene: TRBJ1-1; clone size: many; V gene: TRBV12-3/TRBV12-4; D gene: .; CDR3 DNA: .; CDR3 protein: CASSFGPGNTEAFF
J gene: TRBJ2-3; clone size: many; V gene: TRBV7-9; D gene: .; CDR3 DNA: TGTGCCAGCAGCGCCCCGCCCTCGGCGGATACGCAGTATTTT; CDR3 protein: CASSAPPSADTQYF
J gene: TRBJ2-7; clone size: few; V gene: TRBV7-9; D gene: TRBD2; CDR3 DNA: TGTGCCAGCAGCTGGGGGACTAGCAACGGCGAGCAGTACTTC; CDR3 protein: CASSWGTSNGEQYF
J gene: TRBJ2-6; clone size: .; V gene: TRBV9; D gene: .; CDR3 DNA: TGTGCCAGCAGCGTATCCGGATCTGGGGCCAACGTCCTGACTTTC; CDR3 protein: CASSVSGSGANVLTF
J gene: TRBJ1-4; clone size: .; V gene: TRBV6-5; D gene: .; CDR3 DNA: TGTGCCAGCAGTTACTCGATAGGGGCGGAAAAACTGTTTTTT; CDR3 protein: CASSYSIGAEKLFF
J gene: TRBJ2-7; clone size: .; V gene: TRBV7-2; D gene: TRBD2; CDR3 DNA: TGTGCCAGCAGCCGCCACAGCGGGAGGGACTCCTACGAGCAGTACTTC; CDR3 protein: CASSRHSGRDSYEQYF
J gene: TRBJ2-7; clone size: few; V gene: TRBV5-1; D gene: .; CDR3 DNA: TGCGCCAGCAGCTTTGGGGGGAGTGGCGATGAGCAGTACTTC; CDR3 protein: CASSFGGSGDEQYF
J gene: TRBJ2-7; clone size: many; V gene: TRBV29-1; D gene: .; CDR3 DNA: TGCAGCGTTGAACTCCCCGGGACCGGGGGACGGGAGCAGTACTTC; CDR3 protein: CSVELPGTGGREQYF
J gene: TRBJ2-3; clone size: few; V gene: TRBV25-1; D gene: .; CDR3 DNA: TGTGCCAGCAGTGACCCACGCCCGGGGAAGACAGATACGCAGTATTTT; CDR3 protein: CASSDPRPGKTDTQYF
J gene: TRBJ2-7; clone size: few; V gene: TRBV4-3; D gene: TRBD2; CDR3 DNA: TGCGCCAGCAGCCAAGGAGCGGGAGCCCAGTTCGAGCAGTACTTC; CDR3 protein: CASSQGAGAQFEQYF
J gene: TRBJ1-5; clone size: many; V gene: TRBV7-8; D gene: .; CDR3 DNA: TGTGCCAGCCAACTTGAAGGTGAGCCCCAGCATTTT; CDR3 protein: CASQLEGEPQHF
J gene: TRBJ2-7; clone size: .; V gene: TRBV9; D gene: .; CDR3 DNA: TGTGCCAGCAGCGAGGGGGGGGGCTTTCGCCACGAGCAGTACTTC; CDR3 protein: CASSEGGGFRHEQYF
J gene: TRBJ1-1; clone size: many; V gene: TRBV20-1; D gene: .; CDR3 DNA: TGCAGTGCTAGAGATGGGGGTTTTGAAGCTTTCTTT; CDR3 protein: CSARDGGFEAFF
J gene: TRBJ2-7; clone size: .; V gene: TRBV11-2; D gene: .; CDR3 DNA: TGTGCCAGCAGCAAACAGGGAAACGAGCAGTACTTC; CDR3 protein: CASSKQGNEQYF
J gene: TRBJ2-1; clone size: many; V gene: TRBV20-1; D gene: .; CDR3 DNA: TGCAGTGCTAGTTCTAAACTCCCAGACCCGTACAATGAGCAGTTCTTC; CDR3 protein: CSASSKLPDPYNEQFF
J gene: TRBJ1-5; clone size: few; V gene: TRBV30; D gene: .; CDR3 DNA: TGTGCCTGGAGTGTACGACAGAGCAATCAGCCCCAGCATTTT; CDR3 protein: CAWSVRQSNQPQHF
J gene: TRBJ1-1; clone size: .; V gene: TRBV3-1; D gene: .; CDR3 DNA: TGTGCCAGCAGCCAAGATATCGGGGGTATCACGGTAGGCACTGAAGCTTTCTTT; CDR3 protein: CASSQDIGGITVGTEAFF
J gene: TRBJ2-1; clone size: few; V gene: TRBV20-1; D gene: TRBD2; CDR3 DNA: TGCAGTGCTAGAGTTACTAGCGGGGGAGATGAGCAGTTCTTC; CDR3 protein: CSARVTSGGDEQFF
J gene: TRBJ2-7; clone size: few; V gene: TRBV6-2/TRBV6-3; D gene: .; CDR3 DNA: TGTGCCAGCAGTTACCCATGGGCAGGGGACTACGAGCAGTACTTC; CDR3 protein: CASSYPWAGDYEQYF
J gene: TRBJ2-7; clone size: many; V gene: TRBV29-1; D gene: .; CDR3 DNA: TGCAGCGTCATTCGGTCAGGGTCCTACGAGCAGTACTTC; CDR3 protein: CSVIRSGSYEQYF
J gene: TRBJ1-1; clone size: .; V gene: TRBV29-1; D gene: .; CDR3 DNA: TGCAGCGTTGTGGCTCGGACTGAAGCTTTCTTT; CDR3 protein: CSVVARTEAFF
J gene: TRBJ1-2; clone size: few; V gene: TRBV7-8; D gene: .; CDR3 DNA: TGTGCCAGCGGGGGGACCAATAACTATGGCTACACCTTC; CDR3 protein: CASGGTNNYGYTF
J gene: TRBJ1-6; clone size: .; V gene: TRBV7-9; D gene: .; CDR3 DNA: TGTGCCAGCAGCTTAGGGGACGGTTATAATTCACCCCTCCACTTT; CDR3 protein: CASSLGDGYNSPLHF
J gene: TRBJ2-1; clone size: many; V gene: TRBV5-5; D gene: TRBD1; CDR3 DNA: TGTGCCAGCAGCCATCCGGGACAGGGTATCAATGAGCAGTTCTTC; CDR3 protein: CASSHPGQGINEQFF
J gene: TRBJ2-2; clone size: many; V gene: TRBV7-9; D gene: .; CDR3 DNA: TGTGCCAGCAGCTCTATCGGGGAGCTGTTTTTT; CDR3 protein: CASSSIGELFF
J gene: TRBJ2-1; clone size: many; V gene: TRBV29-1; D gene: TRBD2; CDR3 DNA: TGCAGCGTTGAAGGACTAGCGGGGCGTAGAGGGGGTGAGCAGTTCTTC; CDR3 protein: CSVEGLAGRRGGEQFF
J gene: TRBJ1-4; clone size: .; V gene: TRBV4-1; D gene: .; CDR3 DNA: TGCGCCAGCAGCCAAGATCCCGCCGGGTTTGATGAAAAACTGTTTTTT; CDR3 protein: CASSQDPAGFDEKLFF
J gene: TRBJ2-2; clone size: many; V gene: TRBV30; D gene: .; CDR3 DNA: TGTGCCTGGGCTAGAGGGATTGGCGCCGGGGAGCTGTTTTTT; CDR3 protein: CAWARGIGAGELFF
J gene: TRBJ2-5; clone size: many; V gene: TRBV12-3/TRBV12-4; D gene: .; CDR3 DNA: TGTGCCAGCAGTTTAGCTAGTGAGACCCAGTACTTC; CDR3 protein: CASSLASETQYF
J gene: TRBJ2-1; clone size: .; V gene: TRBV18; D gene: TRBD1; CDR3 DNA: TGTGCCAGCTCACCGGGTGGAGACAGGGGATGGGATGAGCAGTTCTTC; CDR3 protein: CASSPGGDRGWDEQFF
J gene: TRBJ2-1; clone size: few; V gene: TRBV15; D gene: .; CDR3 DNA: TGTGCCACCAGCAGAGCGGGAGCGTACAATGAGCAGTTCTTC; CDR3 protein: CATSRAGAYNEQFF
J gene: TRBJ1-1; clone size: few; V gene: TRBV2; D gene: .; CDR3 DNA: TGTGCCAGCATATCTAGGGGTAGCGGGGGTGGCGCTGAAGCTTTCTTT; CDR3 protein: CASISRGSGGGAEAFF
J gene: TRBJ2-7; clone size: .; V gene: TRBV9; D gene: .; CDR3 DNA: TGTGCCAGCAGCCCCTCCTCGGACAGCAATTACGAGCAGTACTTC; CDR3 protein: CASSPSSDSNYEQYF